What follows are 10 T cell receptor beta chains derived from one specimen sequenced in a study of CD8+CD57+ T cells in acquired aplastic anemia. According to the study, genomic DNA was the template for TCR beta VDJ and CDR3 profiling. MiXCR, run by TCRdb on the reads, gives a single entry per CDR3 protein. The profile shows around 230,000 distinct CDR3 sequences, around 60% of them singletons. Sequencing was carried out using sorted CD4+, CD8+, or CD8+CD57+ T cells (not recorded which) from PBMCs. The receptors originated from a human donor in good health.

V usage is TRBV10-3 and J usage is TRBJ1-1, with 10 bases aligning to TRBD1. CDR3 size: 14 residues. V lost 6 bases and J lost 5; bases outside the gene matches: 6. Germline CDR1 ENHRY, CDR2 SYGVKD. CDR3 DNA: TGTGCCATCAGGCCGGGACAGGGGACAACTGAAGCTTTCTTT. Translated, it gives CAIRPGQGTTEAFF.

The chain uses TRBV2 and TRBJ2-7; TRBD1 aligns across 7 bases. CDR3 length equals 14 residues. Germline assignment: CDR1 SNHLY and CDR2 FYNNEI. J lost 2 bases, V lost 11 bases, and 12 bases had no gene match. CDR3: CAASLGTVPYEQYF. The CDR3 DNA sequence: TGTGCCGCCAGCCTGGGGACAGTCCCCTACGAGCAGTACTTC.

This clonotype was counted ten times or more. The CDR3 DNA follows: TGTGCCAGCAGCTTAGTTGGGGCCGCGCCAGATACGCAGTATTTT. Translation: CASSLVGAAPDTQYF. This sequence joins TRBV11-1 and TRBJ2-3; tentatively, D is TRBD1 (5 bases). CDR1 is SGHAT and CDR2 is FQDESV in the germline V gene (reference sequence). Trimming pared 1 base from V and 4 bases from J, leaving 12 bases between. CDR3 length: 15 residues.

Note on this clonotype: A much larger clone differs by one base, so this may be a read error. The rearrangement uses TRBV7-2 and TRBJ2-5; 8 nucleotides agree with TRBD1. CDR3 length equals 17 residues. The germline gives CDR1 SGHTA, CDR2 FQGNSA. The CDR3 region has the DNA TGTGCCAGCAGCTTGGCCCCGGACAGGGAATGGAGAGAGACCCCGTACTTC. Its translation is CASSLAPDREWRETPYF.

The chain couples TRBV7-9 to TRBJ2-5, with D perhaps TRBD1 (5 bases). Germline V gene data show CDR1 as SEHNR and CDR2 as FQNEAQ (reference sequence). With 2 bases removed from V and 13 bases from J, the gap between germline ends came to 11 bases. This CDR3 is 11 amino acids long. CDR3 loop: CASSLYDSLYF. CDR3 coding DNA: TGTGCCAGCAGCTTATATGACAGCTTGTACTTC.

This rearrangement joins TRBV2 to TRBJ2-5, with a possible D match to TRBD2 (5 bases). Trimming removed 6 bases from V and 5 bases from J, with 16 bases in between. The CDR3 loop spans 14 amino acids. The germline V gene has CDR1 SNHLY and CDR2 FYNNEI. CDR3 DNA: TGTGCCAGCAGCGGGCCGGAGGAGAGGGAGACCCAGTACTTC. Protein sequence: CASSGPEERETQYF.

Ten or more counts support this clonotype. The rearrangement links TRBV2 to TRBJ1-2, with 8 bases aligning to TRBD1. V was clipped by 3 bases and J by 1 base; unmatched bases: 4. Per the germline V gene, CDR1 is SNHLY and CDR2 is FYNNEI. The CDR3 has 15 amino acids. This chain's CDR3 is CASSEGTGFNYGYTF. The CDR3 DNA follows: TGTGCCAGCAGTGAGGGGACAGGATTTAACTATGGCTACACCTTC.

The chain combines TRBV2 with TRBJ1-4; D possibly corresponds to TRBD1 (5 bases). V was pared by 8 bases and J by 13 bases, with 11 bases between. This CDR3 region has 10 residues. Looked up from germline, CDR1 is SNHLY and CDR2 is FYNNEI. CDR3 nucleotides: TGTGCCAGCGGGGGGGGTTTACTGTTTTTT. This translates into CASGGGLLFF.

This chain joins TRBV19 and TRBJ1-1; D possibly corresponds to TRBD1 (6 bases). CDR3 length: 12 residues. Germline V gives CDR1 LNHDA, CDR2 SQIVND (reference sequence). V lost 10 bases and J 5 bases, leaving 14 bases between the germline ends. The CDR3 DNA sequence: TGTGCCACGGGACATTGGGGTACTGAAGCTTTCTTT. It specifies CATGHWGTEAFF.

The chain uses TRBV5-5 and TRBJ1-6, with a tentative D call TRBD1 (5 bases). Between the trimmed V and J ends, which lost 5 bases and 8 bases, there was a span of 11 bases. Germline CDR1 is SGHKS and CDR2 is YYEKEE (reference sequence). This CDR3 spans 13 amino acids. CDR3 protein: CASRWDGHSPLHF. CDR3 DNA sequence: TGTGCCAGCAGATGGGACGGCCATTCACCCCTCCACTTT. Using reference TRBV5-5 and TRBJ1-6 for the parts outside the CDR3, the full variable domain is DAGVTQSPTHLIKTRGQQVTLRCSPISGHKSVSWYQQVLGQGPQFIFQYYEKEERGRGNFPDRFSARQFPNYSSELNVNALLLGDSALYLCASRWDGHSPLHFGNGTRLTVT.